Listed here are 26 T cell receptor beta chains from one sample, sequenced in a study of cytomegalovirus exposure and HLA in healthy donors. The PCR had 60 Vbeta and 13 Jbeta primers. Generated by immunoSEQ multiplex PCR, the TCRdb table keeps only in-frame clones and is missing some. The sample holds 85,000 to 130,000 clones, 70% to 80% seen once. Sequenced sample: PBMCs. Every receptor here comes from a female donor in good health and CMV-seropositive.

The chain joins TRBV27 to TRBJ2-7; 7 bases map to TRBD2. The CDR3 has 15 residues. V gave up 5 bases and J gave up 2 bases; unmatched junction bases: 9. Per the germline V gene, CDR1 is MNHEY and CDR2 is SMNVEV (reference sequence). Here the CDR3 reads CASSAPSGAPYEQYF. CDR3 in DNA: TGTGCCAGCAGTGCCCCCAGCGGGGCCCCCTACGAGCAGTACTTC.

The chain is built from TRBV13 and TRBJ2-1; 7 bases fit TRBD2. CDR1 is PRHDT and CDR2 is FYEKMQ in the germline V gene (reference sequence). With 7 bases clipped from V and 9 bases from J, the junction kept 18 bases outside the gene matches. The CDR3 is 16 residues long. CDR3 coding DNA: TGTGCCAGCACAGCTTGGGGAGGCGGGAGCTCTGGTGAGCAGTTCTTC. Its translation is CASTAWGGGSSGEQFF.

This clone has only one observation. The chain recombines TRBV19 with TRBJ1-2; 9 bases are a match to TRBD1. The germline V gene has CDR1 LNHDA and CDR2 SQIVND (reference sequence). The V segment lost 7 bases and the J segment 4 bases; nucleotides outside the gene matches: 16. The CDR3 runs to 17 residues. CDR3 loop: CASTTGQGLRSAYGYTF. The CDR3 region has the DNA TGTGCCAGTACCACGGGACAGGGTTTACGATCTGCCTATGGCTACACCTTC.

The chain employs TRBV7-2 and TRBJ2-7; D is undetermined. V lost 0 bases to trimming and J lost 2 bases, with 11 bases between them. Looked up from germline, CDR1 is SGHTA and CDR2 is FQGNSA. This CDR3 is 15 amino acids long. This chain's CDR3 is CASSLAAGTTYEQYF. The CDR3 DNA sequence: TGTGCCAGCAGCTTAGCGGCAGGCACGACCTACGAGCAGTACTTC.

In DNA, the CDR3 is TGCAGCGTTGAGGTTAGCGGGGGGCCTCAAGAGACCCAGTACTTC. Its translation: CSVEVSGGPQETQYF. This chain links TRBV29-1 with TRBJ2-5; 10 bases align to TRBD2. The germline V gene has CDR1 SQVTM and CDR2 ANQGSEA. Trimming took 3 bases from V and 2 from J; bases not matched to a gene: 6. This CDR3 is 15 amino acids long.

Only one count was recorded for this clone. The chain is built from TRBV5-5 and TRBJ1-5; the match to TRBD1 covers 8 bases. The ends lost 4 bases at V and 5 bases at J; junction bases unmatched: 11. Germline V gene data show CDR1 as SGHKS and CDR2 as YYEKEE (reference sequence). There are 16 residues in the CDR3. CDR3 residues: CASSPRTGYGDQPQHF. The CDR3 bases are TGTGCCAGCAGCCCCCGGACAGGGTATGGGGATCAGCCCCAGCATTTT.

This clone appeared a single time. Its ends do not fully match the called genes, so a read error is possible. Written as DNA, the CDR3 is TGTTCCAGCAGCCAGGGCGTTAGACCCGAGCAGTACTTC. This sequence encodes CSSSQGVRPEQYF. The V call is TRBV7-9, the J call TRBJ2-7; D possibly corresponds to TRBD1 (5 bases). Germline CDR1 reads SEHNR; CDR2 reads FQNEAQ (reference sequence). The CDR3 has 13 amino acids.

The CDR3 DNA reads as TGTGCCAGCAGACTCGGACCGGGGAGGCAGTACTTC. Its protein is CASRLGPGRQYF. V gene TRBV6-5 combines with J gene TRBJ2-7; possibly TRBD2 for D (5 bases). Germline V gene data show CDR1 as MNHEY and CDR2 as SVGAGI. This CDR3 comprises 12 residues. Trimming took 6 bases from V and 9 from J, leaving 15 bases between them.

V and J are TRBV7-2 and TRBJ2-7; TRBD1 aligns across 7 bases. This CDR3 is 14 amino acids long. Germline values: CDR1 SGHTA, CDR2 FQGNSA. Losses at the gene ends were 6 bases for V and 2 bases for J; bases not matched to a gene: 7. This CDR3 is CASRFSQGAYEQYF. The CDR3 DNA is TGTGCCAGCAGGTTTAGCCAGGGGGCCTACGAGCAGTACTTC.

The chain couples TRBV7-6 to TRBJ2-7; possibly TRBD1 for D (6 bases). CDR1 is SGHVS and CDR2 is FNYEAQ in the germline V gene. The V and J ends lost 5 bases and 6 bases respectively, with 11 bases between them. This CDR3 contains 12 residues. The CDR3 coding sequence is TGTGCCAGCAGCCACCGAGGGGGCGAGCAGTACTTC. It is translated as CASSHRGGEQYF. Full variable domain (remainder filled in from reference TRBV7-6 and TRBJ2-7): GAGVSQSPRYKVTKRGQDVALRCDPISGHVSLYWYRQALGQGPEFLTYFNYEAQQDKSGLPNDRFSAERPEGSISTLTIQRTEQRDSAMYRCASSHRGGEQYFGPGTRLTVT.

The V and J genes are TRBV6-6 and TRBJ2-3, with TRBD2 as a possible D gene (5 bases). Germline CDR1 and CDR2: MNHNY and SVGAGI (reference sequence). This CDR3 has 14 amino acids. Deletions cut 4 bases from V and 6 bases from J, with 14 bases between. Here the CDR3 reads CASSSPFTGDTQYF. DNA for the CDR3: TGTGCCAGCAGTTCGCCCTTTACGGGGGATACGCAGTATTTT.

To note about this clone: Its ends do not fully match the called genes, so a read error is possible. The chain carries TRBV5-1 and TRBJ2-1; 11 bases line up with TRBD2. CDR1 and CDR2 from the germline V gene are SGHRS and YFSETQ. This CDR3 is built from 16 residues. CDR3 sequence: CASSREPGLAANEQLF. CDR3 sequence (DNA): TGCGCCAGCAGTCGCGAACCGGGACTAGCGGCCAATGAGCAGCTCTTC.

The table lists this clone with a few counts. J is TRBJ2-7 and V is TRBV6-5; 7 bases line up with TRBD1. CDR1 is MNHEY, CDR2 SVGAGI, per germline. The length of the CDR3 is 13 residues. V lost 6 bases to trimming and J lost 3 bases; unmatched junction nucleotides: 5. This chain's CDR3 is CASSRGQYYEQYF. The CDR3 DNA follows: TGTGCCAGCAGCCGGGGACAGTACTACGAGCAGTACTTC.

The V gene is TRBV2, the J gene TRBJ2-6, with 7 positions matching TRBD1. The CDR3 is 17 residues long. V was pared by 3 bases and J by 4 bases, with 9 bases of the junction left unmatched. The germline CDR1 and CDR2 sequences are SNHLY and FYNNEI. The CDR3 is CASSDWTGLQGANVLTF. In nucleotides, the CDR3 is TGTGCCAGCAGTGATTGGACAGGACTCCAGGGGGCCAACGTCCTGACTTTC.

As concerns this clone: Other DNA sequences in the sample encode the same CDR3. The chain couples TRBV9 to TRBJ2-1; weak D call: TRBD1 (6 bases). Germline values: CDR1 SGDLS, CDR2 YYNGEE. V shed 0 bases and J shed 1 base, with 8 bases lying between them. The CDR3 is 15 amino acids. CDR3 loop: CASSVADSSYNEQFF. CDR3 coding DNA: TGTGCCAGCAGCGTAGCGGACAGTTCCTACAATGAGCAGTTCTTC. The whole variable domain, filled in from reference TRBV9 and TRBJ2-1, reads DSGVTQTPKHLITATGQRVTLRCSPRSGDLSVYWYQQSLDQGLQFLIQYYNGEERAKGNILERFSAQQFPDLHSELNLSSLELGDSALYFCASSVADSSYNEQFFGPGTRLTVL.

Written as DNA, the CDR3 is TGTGCCAGCGGGGACAGGGTGGATCAGCCCCAGCATTTT. Its translation: CASGDRVDQPQHF. The chain uses TRBV28 and TRBJ1-5, with TRBD1 matching 9 bases. Germline V gives CDR1 MDHEN, CDR2 SYDVKM. The CDR3 is made up of 13 amino acids. The J segment lost 5 bases and the V segment lost 8 bases, leaving 4 bases of the junction unmatched.

This CDR3 is CASRATDRGYNSPLHF. In DNA, the CDR3 is TGTGCCAGCAGAGCCACGGACAGGGGCTATAATTCACCCCTCCACTTT. The J gene is TRBJ1-6, the V gene TRBV5-5; the match to TRBD1 covers 9 bases. V lost 5 bases and J lost 3; bases outside the gene matches: 6. This CDR3 region has 16 residues. Per the germline V gene, CDR1 is SGHKS and CDR2 is YYEKEE (reference sequence).

The table lists this clone with a few counts. The chain links TRBV5-1 to TRBJ1-1; tentative D call: TRBD1 (5 bases). This CDR3 has 14 amino acids. Looked up from germline, CDR1 is SGHRS and CDR2 is YFSETQ. Trimming removed 0 bases from V and 5 bases from J, with 11 bases in between. The CDR3 DNA follows: TGCGCCAGCAGCTTGGCAGGGAAAGGAACTGAAGCTTTCTTT. Translated, it gives CASSLAGKGTEAFF.

The chain has TRBV19 and TRBJ1-3; D not resolved. This CDR3 comprises 14 residues. V lost 4 bases, J lost 0 bases, and 7 bases lay in between. CDR1 and CDR2 from the germline V gene are LNHDA and SQIVND (reference sequence). The CDR3 spells CASSNEASGNTIYF. CDR3 bases: TGTGCCAGTAGTAACGAGGCCTCTGGAAACACCATATATTTT.

V usage is TRBV19 and J usage is TRBJ2-5; TRBD1 matches at 9 bases. J was trimmed by 4 bases and V by 4 bases; bases with no gene match: 7. Germline V gene lookup returns CDR1 LNHDA and CDR2 SQIVND (reference sequence). The CDR3 runs to 15 residues. CDR3 sequence reads: CASSTGTGRRETQYF. The CDR3 nucleotides are TGTGCCAGTAGTACCGGGACAGGGAGGAGAGAGACCCAGTACTTC. Using reference TRBV19 and TRBJ2-5 for the parts outside the CDR3, the full variable domain is DGGITQSPKYLFRKEGQNVTLSCEQNLNHDAMYWYRQDPGQGLRLIYYSQIVNDFQKGDIAEGYSVSREKKESFPLTVTSAQKNPTAFYLCASSTGTGRRETQYFGPGTRLLVL.

This clone has just one count. This chain links TRBV2 with TRBJ2-7, with TRBD2 as a possible D gene (6 bases). The CDR3 consists of 12 residues. Trimming took 7 bases from V and 5 from J, leaving 12 bases between them. Germline V CDR1 and CDR2: SNHLY, FYNNEI. The CDR3 coding sequence is TGTGCCAGCATGGGAGGAAACCACGAGCAGTACTTC. As protein: CASMGGNHEQYF.

CDR3 nucleotides: TGTGCCAGCAGCCTGCGACAAGGCAATCAGCCCCAGCATTTT. Translated: CASSLRQGNQPQHF. The chain employs TRBV7-8 and TRBJ1-5; D is undetermined. Germline lookup yields CDR1 SGHVS and CDR2 FQNEAQ. This CDR3 contains 14 residues. Between the trimmed V and J ends, which lost 5 bases and 2 bases, there was a span of 10 bases.

Turning to this clone: Other DNA sequences within the sample encode an identical CDR3. V gene TRBV5-1 combines with J gene TRBJ2-7; 7 nucleotides match TRBD2. V gave up 5 bases and J gave up 0 bases; unmatched junction bases: 2. The CDR3 is 13 residues long. The germline V gene encodes CDR1 SGHRS and CDR2 YFSETQ. In DNA, the CDR3 is TGCGCCAGCAGGGGGGGGAGCTCCTACGAGCAGTACTTC. It encodes CASRGGSSYEQYF. Full variable domain (rest looked up from reference TRBV5-1 and TRBJ2-7): KAGVTQTPRYLIKTRGQQVTLSCSPISGHRSVSWYQQTPGQGLQFLFEYFSETQRNKGNFPGRFSGRQFSNSRSEMNVSTLELGDSALYLCASRGGSSYEQYFGPGTRLTVT.

This clone occurred a few times. The chain employs TRBV5-1 and TRBJ1-1; 8 positions agree with TRBD1. Germline-derived CDR1 and CDR2 are SGHRS and YFSETQ. V was pared by 4 bases and J by 2 bases, with 4 bases of the junction left unmatched. This CDR3 region has 14 residues. The CDR3 DNA reads as TGCGCCAGCAGCACGACAGGGGAAAACACTGAAGCTTTCTTT. Translated, it gives CASSTTGENTEAFF.

The chain employs TRBV6-5 and TRBJ1-2; 7 bases line up with TRBD1. With V trimmed by 8 bases and J by 2 bases, 5 bases remained unmatched. Germline V lookup: CDR1 MNHEY, CDR2 SVGAGI. The CDR3 totals 13 residues. This CDR3 reads CASAATGNYGYTF. The DNA of the CDR3 is TGTGCCAGCGCTGCGACAGGGAACTATGGCTACACCTTC.

The chain carries TRBV5-1 and TRBJ2-1, with 8 nucleotides matching TRBD2. The V and J ends lost 4 bases and 4 bases, in that order; junction bases with no gene match: 10. Looked up from germline, CDR1 is SGHRS and CDR2 is YFSETQ. The CDR3 spans 16 residues. CDR3 sequence (DNA): TGCGCCAGCAGCCCGGCATCCGGGACTAGTTACAATGAGCAGTTCTTC. It specifies CASSPASGTSYNEQFF.